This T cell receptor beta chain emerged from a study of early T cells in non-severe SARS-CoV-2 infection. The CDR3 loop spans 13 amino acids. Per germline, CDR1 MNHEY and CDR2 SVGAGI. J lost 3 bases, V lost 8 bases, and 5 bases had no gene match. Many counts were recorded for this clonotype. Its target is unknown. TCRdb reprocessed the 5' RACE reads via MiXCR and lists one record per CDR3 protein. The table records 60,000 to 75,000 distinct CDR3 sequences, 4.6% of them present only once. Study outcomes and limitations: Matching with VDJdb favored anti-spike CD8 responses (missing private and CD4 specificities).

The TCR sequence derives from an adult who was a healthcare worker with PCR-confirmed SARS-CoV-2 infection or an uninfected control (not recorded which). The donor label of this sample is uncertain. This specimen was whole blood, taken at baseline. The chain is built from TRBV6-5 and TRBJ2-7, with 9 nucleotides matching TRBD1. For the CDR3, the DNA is TGTGCCAGCCGGACAGGGGAAAGCTACGAGCAGTACTTC. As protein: CASRTGESYEQYF.